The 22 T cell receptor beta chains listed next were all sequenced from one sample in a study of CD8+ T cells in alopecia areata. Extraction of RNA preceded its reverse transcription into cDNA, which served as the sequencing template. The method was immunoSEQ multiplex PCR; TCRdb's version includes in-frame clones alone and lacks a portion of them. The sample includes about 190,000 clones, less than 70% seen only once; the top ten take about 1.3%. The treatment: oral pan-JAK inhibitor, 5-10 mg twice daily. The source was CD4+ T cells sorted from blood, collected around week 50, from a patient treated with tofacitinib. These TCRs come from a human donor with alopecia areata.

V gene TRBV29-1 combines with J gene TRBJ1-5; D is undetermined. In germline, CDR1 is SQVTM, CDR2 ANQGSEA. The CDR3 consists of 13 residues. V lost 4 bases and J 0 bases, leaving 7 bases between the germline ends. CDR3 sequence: CSVAEGSNQPQHF. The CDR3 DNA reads TGCAGCGTTGCCGAAGGTAGCAATCAGCCCCAGCATTTT. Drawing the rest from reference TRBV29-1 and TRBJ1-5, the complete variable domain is SAVISQKPSRDICQRGTSLTIQCQVDSQVTMMFWYRQQPGQSLTLIATANQGSEATYESGFVIDKFPISRPNLTFSTLTVSNMSPEDSSIYLCSVAEGSNQPQHFGDGTRLSIL.

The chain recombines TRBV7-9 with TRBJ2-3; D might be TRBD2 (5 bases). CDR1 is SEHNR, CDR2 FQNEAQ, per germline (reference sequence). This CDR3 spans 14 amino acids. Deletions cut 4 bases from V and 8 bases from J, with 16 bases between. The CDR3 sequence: CASSSAESLPTQYF. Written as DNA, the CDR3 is TGTGCCAGCAGCTCAGCGGAATCCCTCCCTACGCAGTATTTT. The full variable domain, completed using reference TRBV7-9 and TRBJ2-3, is DTGVSQNPRHKITKRGQNVTFRCDPISEHNRLYWYRQTLGQGPEFLTYFQNEAQLEKSRLLSDRFSAERPKGSFSTLEIQRTEQGDSAMYLCASSSAESLPTQYFGPGTRLTVL.

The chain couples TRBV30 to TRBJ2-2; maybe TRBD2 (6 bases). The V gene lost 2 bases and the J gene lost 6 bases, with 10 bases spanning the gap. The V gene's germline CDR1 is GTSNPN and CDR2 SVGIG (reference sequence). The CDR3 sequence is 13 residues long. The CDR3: CAWSPTSPGELFF. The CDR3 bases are TGTGCCTGGAGTCCCACTAGCCCCGGGGAGCTGTTTTTT.

The CDR3 DNA is TGTGCCAGCAGCTTGATGAGTGATACGCAGTATTTT. Translation: CASSLMSDTQYF. The chain carries TRBV5-6 and TRBJ2-3; D unresolved. In germline, CDR1 is SGHDT, CDR2 YYEEEE. This CDR3 comprises 12 residues. V was shortened by 1 base and J by 6 bases, with 6 bases between the two germline ends.

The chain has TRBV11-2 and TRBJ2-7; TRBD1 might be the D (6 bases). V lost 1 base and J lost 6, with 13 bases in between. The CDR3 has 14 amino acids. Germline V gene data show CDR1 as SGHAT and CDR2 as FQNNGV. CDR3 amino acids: CASSLVPGTFEQYF. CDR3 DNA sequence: TGTGCCAGCAGCTTAGTCCCCGGGACATTCGAGCAGTACTTC.

The CDR3 bases are TGTGCCAGCAGTGGGGTAGGCCCAGATACGCAGTATTTT. This encodes CASSGVGPDTQYF. This chain uses TRBV25-1 with TRBJ2-3; no clear D gene. The CDR3 contains 13 residues. Looked up from germline, CDR1 is MGHDK and CDR2 is SYGVNS. V shed 4 bases and J shed 4 bases, with 9 bases lying between them. Based on the CDR3 plus reference TRBV25-1 and TRBJ2-3, the full variable domain is EADIYQTPRYLVIGTGKKITLECSQTMGHDKMYWYQQDPGMELHLIHYSYGVNSTEKGDLSSESTVSRIRTEHFPLTLESARPSHTSQYLCASSGVGPDTQYFGPGTRLTVL.

Here the CDR3 DNA reads TGTGCCAGCAGCGGTAGCGGGGTCTCCTACGAGCAGTACTTC. Translation: CASSGSGVSYEQYF. This chain connects TRBV9 to TRBJ2-7; 8 bases align to TRBD2. V trimming: 3 bases; J trimming: 0 bases; junction bases outside the gene matches: 2. Germline V gene sequence: CDR1 SGDLS, CDR2 YYNGEE. The CDR3 length is 14 residues.

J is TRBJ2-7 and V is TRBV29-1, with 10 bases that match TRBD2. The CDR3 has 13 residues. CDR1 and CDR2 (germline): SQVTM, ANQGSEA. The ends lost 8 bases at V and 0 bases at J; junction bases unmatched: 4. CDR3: CSITSGVSYEQYF. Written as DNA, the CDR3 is TGCAGCATTACTAGCGGGGTCTCCTACGAGCAGTACTTC.

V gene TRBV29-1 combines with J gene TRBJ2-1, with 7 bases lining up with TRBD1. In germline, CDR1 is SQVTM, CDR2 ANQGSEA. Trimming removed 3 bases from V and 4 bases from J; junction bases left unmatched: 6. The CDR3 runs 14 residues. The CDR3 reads CSVDSDRYYNEQFF. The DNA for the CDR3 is TGCAGCGTTGATTCGGACAGGTATTACAATGAGCAGTTCTTC.

The CDR3 spells CATSRRHSSGANVLTF. For the CDR3, the DNA is TGTGCCACCAGCAGACGCCACAGCTCTGGGGCCAACGTCCTGACTTTC. The rearrangement joins TRBV15 to TRBJ2-6; D is uncertain. This CDR3 contains 16 residues. Trimming cost V 2 bases and J 0 bases, with 8 bases left between them. CDR1 and CDR2 from the germline V gene are LNHNV and YYDKDF (reference sequence).

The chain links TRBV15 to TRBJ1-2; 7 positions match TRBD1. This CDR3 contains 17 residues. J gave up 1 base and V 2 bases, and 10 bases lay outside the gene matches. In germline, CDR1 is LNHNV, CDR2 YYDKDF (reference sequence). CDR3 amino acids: CATSRPPKGQSNYGYTF. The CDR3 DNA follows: TGTGCCACCAGCAGACCCCCTAAGGGACAGAGTAACTATGGCTACACCTTC.

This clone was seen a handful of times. Here the CDR3 reads CASSDKTADTQYF. The CDR3, as DNA: TGTGCCAGCAGTGATAAGACGGCAGATACGCAGTATTTT. The chain is built from TRBV2 and TRBJ2-3; no clear D gene. The CDR3 length is 13 residues. The germline V gene encodes CDR1 SNHLY and CDR2 FYNNEI. The germline V and J ends were trimmed by 3 bases and 4 bases, with 8 bases remaining between them.

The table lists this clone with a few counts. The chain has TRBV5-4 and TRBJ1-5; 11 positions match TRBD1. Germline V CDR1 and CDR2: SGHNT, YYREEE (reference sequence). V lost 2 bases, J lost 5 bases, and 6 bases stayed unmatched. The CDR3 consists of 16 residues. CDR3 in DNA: TGTGCCAGCAGCTTTTGGACAGGGGGCGAGGATCAGCCCCAGCATTTT. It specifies CASSFWTGGEDQPQHF.

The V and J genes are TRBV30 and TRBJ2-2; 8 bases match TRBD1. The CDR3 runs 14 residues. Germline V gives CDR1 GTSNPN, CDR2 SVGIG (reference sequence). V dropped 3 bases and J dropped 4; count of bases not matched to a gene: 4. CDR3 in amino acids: CAWRGQGVTGELFF. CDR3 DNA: TGTGCCTGGAGAGGACAGGGTGTCACCGGGGAGCTGTTTTTT.

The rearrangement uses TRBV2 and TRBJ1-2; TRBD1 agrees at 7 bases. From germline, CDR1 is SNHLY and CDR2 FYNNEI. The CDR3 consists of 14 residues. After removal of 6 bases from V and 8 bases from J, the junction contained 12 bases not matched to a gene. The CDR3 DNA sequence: TGTGCCAGCAGCTTGGACAGGTTTCTTGGCGGCTACACCTTC. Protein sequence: CASSLDRFLGGYTF.

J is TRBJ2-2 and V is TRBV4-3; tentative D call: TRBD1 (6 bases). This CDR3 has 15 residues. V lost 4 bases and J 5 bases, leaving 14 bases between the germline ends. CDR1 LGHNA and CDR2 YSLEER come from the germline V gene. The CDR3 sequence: CASSPTSGATGELFF. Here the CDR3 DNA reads TGCGCCAGCAGCCCTACCTCAGGGGCAACCGGGGAGCTGTTTTTT.

The CDR3 region is CASSRGTGKRGYTF. The CDR3, as DNA: TGTGCCAGCAGCAGAGGGACAGGCAAGCGGGGCTACACCTTC. The rearrangement links TRBV6-5 to TRBJ1-2; TRBD1 matches 8 bases. This CDR3 spans 14 amino acids. Germline V gives CDR1 MNHEY, CDR2 SVGAGI. Unmatched junction bases numbered 11, after V lost 6 bases and J lost 8 bases.

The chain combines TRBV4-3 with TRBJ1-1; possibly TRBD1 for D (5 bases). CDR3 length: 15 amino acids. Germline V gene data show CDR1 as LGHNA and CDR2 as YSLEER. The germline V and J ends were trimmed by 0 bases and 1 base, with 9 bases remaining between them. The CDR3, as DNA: TGCGCCAGCAGCCAAGAGGAGGGGCCGAACACTGAAGCTTTCTTT. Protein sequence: CASSQEEGPNTEAFF.

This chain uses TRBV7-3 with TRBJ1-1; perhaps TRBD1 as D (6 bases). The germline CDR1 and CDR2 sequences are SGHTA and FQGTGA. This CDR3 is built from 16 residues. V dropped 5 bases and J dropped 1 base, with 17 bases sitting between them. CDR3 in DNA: TGTGCCAGCAGCCCGTGGGGGGGCGTACAGAACACTGAAGCTTTCTTT. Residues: CASSPWGGVQNTEAFF.

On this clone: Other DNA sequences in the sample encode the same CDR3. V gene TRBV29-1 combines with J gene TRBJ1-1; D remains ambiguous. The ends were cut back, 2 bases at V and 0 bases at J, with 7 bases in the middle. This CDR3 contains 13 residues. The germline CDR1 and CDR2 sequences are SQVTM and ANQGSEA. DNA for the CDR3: TGCAGCGTTGAAAGACCGCTGAACACTGAAGCTTTCTTT. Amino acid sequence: CSVERPLNTEAFF.

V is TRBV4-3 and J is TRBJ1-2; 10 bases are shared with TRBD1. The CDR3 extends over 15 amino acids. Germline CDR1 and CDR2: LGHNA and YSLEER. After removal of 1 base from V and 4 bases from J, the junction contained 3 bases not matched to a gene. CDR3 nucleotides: TGCGCCAGCAGCCAAGGGACAGGGGGGATCTATGGCTACACCTTC. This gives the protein CASSQGTGGIYGYTF.

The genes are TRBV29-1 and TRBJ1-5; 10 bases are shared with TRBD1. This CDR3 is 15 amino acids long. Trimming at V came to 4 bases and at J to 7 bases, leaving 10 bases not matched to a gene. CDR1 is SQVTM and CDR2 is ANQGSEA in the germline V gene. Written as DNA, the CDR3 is TGCAGCGTTGGATGGGGGACAGGGGCTCTCCAGCCCCAGCATTTT. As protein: CSVGWGTGALQPQHF.